This TCR beta chain appears in the sequencing data of a study of shared clonotypes between healthy human individuals. The investigators split CD4+ cells into a CD45RA+ naive subset and a CD45RA-negative memory subset. V was shortened by 0 bases and J by 5 bases, with 7 bases between the two germline ends. CDR1 is GTSNPN, CDR2 SVGIG, per germline (reference sequence). The CDR3 length is 12 residues. Each subset's genomic DNA was split evenly across several immunoSEQ plates. Per the study methods: Without quality scores, immunoSEQ junctional reads could not be filtered like full-length reads. Measured with immunoSEQ multiplex PCR; TCRdb has only the in-frame clones, and not every one. Clone size and the V and J calls come from that table; the DNA yielded D and trimming. The sample holds millions of clones; over 85% are singletons and the top ten take 0.13% to 0.15%.

The origin of this receptor is a young man in good health. The sequenced sample was naive CD4+ T cells sorted from blood. Subset: CD45RA+ positively selected. The chain is built from TRBV30 and TRBJ2-5; D gene unclear. Here the CDR3 reads CAWSVTRETQYF. The DNA of the CDR3 is TGTGCCTGGAGTGTAACACGGGAGACCCAGTACTTC.